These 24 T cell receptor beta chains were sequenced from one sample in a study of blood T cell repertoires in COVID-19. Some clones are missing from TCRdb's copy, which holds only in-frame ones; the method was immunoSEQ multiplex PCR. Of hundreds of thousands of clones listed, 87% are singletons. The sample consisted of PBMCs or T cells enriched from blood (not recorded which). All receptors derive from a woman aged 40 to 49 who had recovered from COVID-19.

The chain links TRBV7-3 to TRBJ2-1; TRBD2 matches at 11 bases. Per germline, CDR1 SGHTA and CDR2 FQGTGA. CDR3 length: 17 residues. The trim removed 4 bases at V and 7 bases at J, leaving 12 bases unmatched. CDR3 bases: TGTGCCAGCAGCTCCCCTAGGACTAGCGGGCTAATGAATGAGCAGTTCTTC. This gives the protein CASSSPRTSGLMNEQFF.

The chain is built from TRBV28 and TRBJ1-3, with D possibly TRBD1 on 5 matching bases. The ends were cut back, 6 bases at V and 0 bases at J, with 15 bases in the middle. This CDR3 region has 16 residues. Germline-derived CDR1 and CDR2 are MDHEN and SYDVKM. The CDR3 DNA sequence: TGTGCCAGCAGCCCAGCGGGGGGTCTCTCTGGAAACACCATATATTTT. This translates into CASSPAGGLSGNTIYF.

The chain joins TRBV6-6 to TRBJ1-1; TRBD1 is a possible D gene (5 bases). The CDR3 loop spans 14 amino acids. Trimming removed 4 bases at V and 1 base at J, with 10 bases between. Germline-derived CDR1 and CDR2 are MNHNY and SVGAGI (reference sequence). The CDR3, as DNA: TGTGCCAGCAGTTCCTCCGGACAGAACACTGAAGCTTTCTTT. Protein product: CASSSSGQNTEAFF.

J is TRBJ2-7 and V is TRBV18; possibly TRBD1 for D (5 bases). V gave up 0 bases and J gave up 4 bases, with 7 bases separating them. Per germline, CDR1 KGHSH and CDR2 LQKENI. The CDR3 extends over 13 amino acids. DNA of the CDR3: TGTGCCAGCTCACCACCTCCAGGGTACGAGCAGTACTTC. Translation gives CASSPPPGYEQYF.

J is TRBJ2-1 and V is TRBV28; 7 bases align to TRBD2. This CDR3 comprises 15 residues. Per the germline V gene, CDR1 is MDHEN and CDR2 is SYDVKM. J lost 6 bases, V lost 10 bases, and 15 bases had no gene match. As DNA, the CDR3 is TGTGCCACCAGAGGGCCTGGCGGGAGAGTCAATGAGCAGTTCTTC. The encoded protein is CATRGPGGRVNEQFF.

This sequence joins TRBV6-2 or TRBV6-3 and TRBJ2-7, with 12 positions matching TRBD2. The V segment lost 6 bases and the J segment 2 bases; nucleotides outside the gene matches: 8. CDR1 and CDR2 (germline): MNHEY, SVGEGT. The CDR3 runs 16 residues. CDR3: CASSPSRTSGTYEQYF. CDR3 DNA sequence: TGTGCCAGCAGCCCTTCCCGGACTAGCGGGACCTACGAGCAGTACTTC.

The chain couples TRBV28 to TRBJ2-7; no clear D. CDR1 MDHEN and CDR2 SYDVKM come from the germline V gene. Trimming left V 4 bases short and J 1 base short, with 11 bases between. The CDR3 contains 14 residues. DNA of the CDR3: TGTGCCAGCAGTTCCAGGTTTGAATCCTACGAGCAGTACTTC. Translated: CASSSRFESYEQYF. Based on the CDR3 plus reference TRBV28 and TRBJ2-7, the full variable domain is DVKVTQSSRYLVKRTGEKVFLECVQDMDHENMFWYRQDPGLGLRLIYFSYDVKMKEKGDIPEGYSVSREKKERFSLILESASTNQTSMYLCASSSRFESYEQYFGPGTRLTVT.

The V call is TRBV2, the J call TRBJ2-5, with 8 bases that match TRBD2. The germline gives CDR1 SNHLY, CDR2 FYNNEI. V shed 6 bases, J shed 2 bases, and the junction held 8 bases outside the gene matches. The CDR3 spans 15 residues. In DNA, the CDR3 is TGTGCCAGCAGGGGGGGGCTAGCGGGTCAAGAGACCCAGTACTTC. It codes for CASRGGLAGQETQYF.

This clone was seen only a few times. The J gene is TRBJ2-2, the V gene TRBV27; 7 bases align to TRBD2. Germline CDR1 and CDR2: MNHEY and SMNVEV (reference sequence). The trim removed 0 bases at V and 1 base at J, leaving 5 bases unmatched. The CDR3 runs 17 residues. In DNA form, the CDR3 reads TGTGCCAGCAGTTTATCGTGGCCGGGAGGGAACACCGGGGAGCTGTTTTTT. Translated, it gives CASSLSWPGGNTGELFF.

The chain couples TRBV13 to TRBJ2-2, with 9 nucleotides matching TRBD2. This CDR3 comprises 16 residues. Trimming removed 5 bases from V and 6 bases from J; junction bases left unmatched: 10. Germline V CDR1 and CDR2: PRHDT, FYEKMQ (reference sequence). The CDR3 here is CASSQAEREVAGELFF. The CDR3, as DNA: TGTGCCAGCAGCCAAGCCGAGCGGGAGGTGGCCGGGGAGCTGTTTTTT.

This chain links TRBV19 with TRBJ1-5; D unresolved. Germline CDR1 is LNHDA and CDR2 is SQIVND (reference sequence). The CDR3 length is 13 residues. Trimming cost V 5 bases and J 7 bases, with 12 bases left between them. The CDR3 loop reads CASSLQDNQPQHF. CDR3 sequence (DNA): TGTGCCAGTAGTCTACAAGACAACCAGCCCCAGCATTTT.

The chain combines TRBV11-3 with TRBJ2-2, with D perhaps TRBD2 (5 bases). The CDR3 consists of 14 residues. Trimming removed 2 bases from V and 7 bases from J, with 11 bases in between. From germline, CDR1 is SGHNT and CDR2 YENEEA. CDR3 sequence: CASSLNLASGELFF. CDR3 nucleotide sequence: TGTGCCAGCAGCTTAAATCTAGCCAGCGGGGAGCTGTTTTTT.

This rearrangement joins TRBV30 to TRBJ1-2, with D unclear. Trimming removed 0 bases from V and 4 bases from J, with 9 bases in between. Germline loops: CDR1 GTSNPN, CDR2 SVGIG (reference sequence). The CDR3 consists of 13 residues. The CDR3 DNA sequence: TGTGCCTGGAGTGTGGCCCGCAGCTATGGCTACACCTTC. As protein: CAWSVARSYGYTF.

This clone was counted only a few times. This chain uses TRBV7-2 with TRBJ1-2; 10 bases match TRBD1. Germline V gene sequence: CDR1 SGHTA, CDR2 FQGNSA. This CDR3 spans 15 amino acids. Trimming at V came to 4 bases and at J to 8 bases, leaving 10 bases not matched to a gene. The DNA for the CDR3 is TGTGCCAGCAGCTGGGCCCCGGGACAGGGGAACGGCTACACCTTC. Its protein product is CASSWAPGQGNGYTF.

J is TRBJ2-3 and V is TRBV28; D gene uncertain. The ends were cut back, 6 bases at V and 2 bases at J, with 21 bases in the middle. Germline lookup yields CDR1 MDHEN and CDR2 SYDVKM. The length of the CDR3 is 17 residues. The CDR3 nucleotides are TGTGCCAGCAGCCCGACGTCACCGCCGCGGTACACAGATACGCAGTATTTT. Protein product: CASSPTSPPRYTDTQYF.

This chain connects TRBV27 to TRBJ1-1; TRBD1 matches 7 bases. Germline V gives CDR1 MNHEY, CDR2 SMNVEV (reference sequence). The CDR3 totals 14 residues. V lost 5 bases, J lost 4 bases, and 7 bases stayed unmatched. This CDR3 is CASSTLRGLTEAFF. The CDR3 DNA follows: TGTGCCAGCAGTACCCTGAGGGGGCTCACTGAAGCTTTCTTT.

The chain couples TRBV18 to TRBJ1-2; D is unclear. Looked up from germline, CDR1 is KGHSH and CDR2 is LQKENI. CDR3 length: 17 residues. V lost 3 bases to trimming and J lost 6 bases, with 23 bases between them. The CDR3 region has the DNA TGTGCCAGCTCACCGGCGGGGTGGCCCTCTCGCAGGCATGGCTACACCTTC. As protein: CASSPAGWPSRRHGYTF.

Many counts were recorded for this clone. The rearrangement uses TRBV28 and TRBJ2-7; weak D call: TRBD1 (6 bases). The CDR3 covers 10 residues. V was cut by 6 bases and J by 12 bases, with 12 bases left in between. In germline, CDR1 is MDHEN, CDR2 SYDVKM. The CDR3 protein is CASSQGRRYF. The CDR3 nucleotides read TGTGCCAGCAGCCAGGGGCGTCGGTACTTC.

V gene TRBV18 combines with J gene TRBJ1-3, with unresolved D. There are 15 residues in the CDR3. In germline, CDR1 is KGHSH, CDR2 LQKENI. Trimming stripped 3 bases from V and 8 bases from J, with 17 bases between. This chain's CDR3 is CASSPRALAIHTIYF. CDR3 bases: TGTGCCAGCTCACCGAGGGCGCTAGCAATACACACCATATATTTT.

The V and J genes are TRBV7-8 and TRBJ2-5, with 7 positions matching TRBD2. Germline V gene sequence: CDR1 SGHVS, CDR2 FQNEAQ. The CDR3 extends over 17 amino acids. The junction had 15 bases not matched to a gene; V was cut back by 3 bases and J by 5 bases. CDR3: CASSFGLGGGPGETQYF. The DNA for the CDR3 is TGTGCCAGCAGCTTTGGTTTGGGGGGAGGGCCTGGGGAGACCCAGTACTTC.

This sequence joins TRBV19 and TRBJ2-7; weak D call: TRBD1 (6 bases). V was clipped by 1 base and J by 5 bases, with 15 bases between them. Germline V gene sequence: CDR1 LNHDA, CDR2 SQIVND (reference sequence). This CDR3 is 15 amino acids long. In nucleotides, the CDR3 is TGTGCCAGTAGTATAGGCAGGGGCAGGGGAGACGAGCAGTACTTC. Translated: CASSIGRGRGDEQYF. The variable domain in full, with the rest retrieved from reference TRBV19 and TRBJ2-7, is DGGITQSPKYLFRKEGQNVTLSCEQNLNHDAMYWYRQDPGQGLRLIYYSQIVNDFQKGDIAEGYSVSREKKESFPLTVTSAQKNPTAFYLCASSIGRGRGDEQYFGPGTRLTVT.

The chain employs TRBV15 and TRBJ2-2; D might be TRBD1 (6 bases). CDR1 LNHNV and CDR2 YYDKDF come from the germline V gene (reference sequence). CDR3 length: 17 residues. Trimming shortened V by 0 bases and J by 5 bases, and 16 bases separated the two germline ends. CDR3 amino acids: CATSRDPVRGLTGELFF. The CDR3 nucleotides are TGTGCCACCAGCAGAGATCCGGTCAGGGGCTTGACCGGGGAGCTGTTTTTT.

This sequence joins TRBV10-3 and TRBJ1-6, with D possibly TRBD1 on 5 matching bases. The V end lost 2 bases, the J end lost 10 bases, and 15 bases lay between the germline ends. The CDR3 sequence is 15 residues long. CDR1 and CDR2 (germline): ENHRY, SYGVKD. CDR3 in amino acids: CAISEESTGRSPLHF. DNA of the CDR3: TGTGCCATCAGTGAGGAGAGTACAGGCAGATCACCCCTCCACTTT.

DNA of the CDR3: TGTGCCAGCGTCGTGGGGGGGAACAGGGCGAGCACAGATACGCAGTATTTT. Its translation is CASVVGGNRASTDTQYF. This sequence joins TRBV28 and TRBJ2-3; TRBD2 might be the D (7 bases). This CDR3 has 17 amino acids. Germline V CDR1 and CDR2: MDHEN, SYDVKM. The V end lost 8 bases, the J end lost 0 bases, and 21 bases lay between the germline ends. The whole variable domain, remainder taken from reference TRBV28 and TRBJ2-3, is DVKVTQSSRYLVKRTGEKVFLECVQDMDHENMFWYRQDPGLGLRLIYFSYDVKMKEKGDIPEGYSVSREKKERFSLILESASTNQTSMYLCASVVGGNRASTDTQYFGPGTRLTVL.